These 5 T cell receptor beta chains originate from one sample sequenced in a study of high-grade serous ovarian cancer treatment subgroups. Some clones are missing from TCRdb's copy, which holds only in-frame ones; the method was immunoSEQ multiplex PCR. The data show several thousand clones, with approximately 70% seen just once and 9.3% held by the top ten. The tumor samples were collected prior to definitive surgery or chemotherapy. Sequenced input: tumor tissue. Receptors were obtained from a human donor with high-grade serous ovarian cancer.

This clone occurred once. CDR3 in amino acids: CASSWTGTGGSDTQYF. CDR3 DNA: TGTGCCAGCAGTTGGACCGGGACAGGGGGCTCAGATACGCAGTATTTT. This chain links TRBV6-6 with TRBJ2-3; 12 bases agree with TRBD1. Germline CDR1 MNHNY, CDR2 SVGAGI (reference sequence). The CDR3 spans 16 residues. The J segment lost 4 bases and the V segment lost 4 bases, leaving 6 bases of the junction unmatched.

The gene calls are TRBV6-5 and TRBJ1-4, with 8 bases lining up with TRBD1. This CDR3 has 13 amino acids. Germline values: CDR1 MNHEY, CDR2 SVGAGI. Trimming removed 6 bases from V and 8 bases from J; junction bases left unmatched: 5. Here the CDR3 reads CASRRTGKEKLFF. The CDR3 DNA sequence: TGTGCCAGCAGACGGACAGGGAAGGAAAAACTGTTTTTT.

This chain joins TRBV4-2 and TRBJ2-2; perhaps TRBD2 as D (5 bases). Germline CDR1 LGHNA, CDR2 YNFKEQ. The V gene lost 0 bases and the J gene lost 4 bases, with 15 bases spanning the gap. CDR3 length equals 17 residues. The CDR3 spells CASSQDPSGTATGELFF. DNA of the CDR3: TGTGCCAGCAGCCAAGATCCAAGCGGCACGGCCACCGGGGAGCTGTTTTTT.

The chain recombines TRBV11-1 with TRBJ2-1; 7 nucleotides line up with TRBD2. With 2 bases clipped from V and 2 bases from J, the junction kept 15 bases outside the gene matches. Germline V gives CDR1 SGHAT, CDR2 FQDESV (reference sequence). The CDR3 covers 19 residues. This CDR3 is CASSLNWPSGPGPYNEQFF. In DNA form, the CDR3 reads TGTGCCAGCAGCTTAAATTGGCCTAGCGGACCAGGCCCCTACAATGAGCAGTTCTTC.

The chain recombines TRBV4-3 with TRBJ1-4; D not resolved. The germline V gene has CDR1 LGHNA and CDR2 YSLEER. The CDR3 runs to 16 residues. Between the trimmed V and J ends, which lost 1 base and 7 bases, there was a span of 16 bases. CDR3 region: CASSQAYTDPTEKLFF. The DNA for the CDR3 is TGCGCCAGCAGCCAAGCGTACACAGACCCAACTGAAAAACTGTTTTTT.